Below, 30 T cell receptor beta chains from the same sample are listed, as sequenced in a study of blood T cell repertoires in COVID-19. Produced via immunoSEQ multiplex PCR; TCRdb's table is partial and in-frame only. This sample has 85,000 to 90,000 clones; 70% to 90% occur once, and the top ten carry approximately 1.2%. The sample was peripheral blood. These receptor sequences come from a man older than 75 with active or convalescent COVID-19.

The chain recombines TRBV2 with TRBJ2-1; weak D call: TRBD2 (5 bases). This CDR3 has 13 amino acids. V lost 4 bases and J lost 6, with 10 bases in between. In germline, CDR1 is SNHLY, CDR2 FYNNEI. CDR3: CASSVTNFNEQFF. The CDR3 nucleotides read TGTGCCAGCAGTGTGACTAACTTCAATGAGCAGTTCTTC. Full variable domain (outside the CDR3, taken from reference TRBV2 and TRBJ2-1): EPEVTQTPSHQVTQMGQEVILRCVPISNHLYFYWYRQILGQKVEFLVSFYNNEISEKSEIFDDQFSVERPDGSNFTLKIRSTKLEDSAMYFCASSVTNFNEQFFGPGTRLTVL.

The chain recombines TRBV7-9 with TRBJ2-7; TRBD1 agrees at 9 bases. The CDR3 has 14 residues. From germline, CDR1 is SEHNR and CDR2 FQNEAQ (reference sequence). V shed 5 bases and J 7 bases; nucleotides not matched to a gene: 9. The CDR3 here is CASSRGQGVGEQYF. Here the CDR3 DNA reads TGTGCCAGCAGCCGGGGACAGGGTGTGGGTGAGCAGTACTTC.

The V and J genes are TRBV5-1 and TRBJ2-7, with TRBD1 matching 7 bases. Germline-derived CDR1 and CDR2 are SGHRS and YFSETQ. The CDR3 runs 14 residues. Germline trimming cut 4 bases from V and 7 bases from J; bases unmatched to any gene: 11. CDR3: CASSRGTAFGEQYF. The CDR3 nucleotides read TGCGCCAGCAGCCGAGGGACAGCCTTTGGGGAGCAGTACTTC.

The chain couples TRBV10-3 to TRBJ2-1, with 9 bases identical to TRBD2. The V gene's germline CDR1 is ENHRY and CDR2 SYGVKD. V was pared by 4 bases and J by 6 bases, with 1 base of the junction left unmatched. The CDR3 is made up of 13 amino acids. The CDR3 is CAISGLAANEQFF. CDR3 sequence (DNA): TGTGCCATCAGTGGACTAGCGGCCAATGAGCAGTTCTTC.

The chain recombines TRBV15 with TRBJ2-7, with a weak D call TRBD1 (6 bases). V was trimmed by 0 bases and J by 1 base, leaving 13 bases between them. Germline V lookup: CDR1 LNHNV, CDR2 YYDKDF (reference sequence). CDR3 size: 16 residues. This chain's CDR3 is CATSRDAGASSYEQYF. The CDR3 nucleotides read TGTGCCACCAGCAGAGATGCAGGGGCTTCTTCCTACGAGCAGTACTTC.

The chain combines TRBV7-3 with TRBJ1-2; TRBD1 matches at 9 bases. Per germline, CDR1 SGHTA and CDR2 FQGTGA. Unmatched junction bases numbered 4, after V lost 4 bases and J lost 7 bases. This CDR3 contains 13 residues. The CDR3 region has the DNA TGTGCCAGCAGCTACACAGGGGGCGTTGGCTACACCTTC. Translation: CASSYTGGVGYTF.

The sample holds many counts of this clone. This chain uses TRBV11-2 with TRBJ1-2; 10 positions match TRBD1. The trim removed 5 bases at V and 5 bases at J, leaving 5 bases unmatched. This CDR3 has 14 amino acids. The germline gives CDR1 SGHAT, CDR2 FQNNGV. The CDR3 DNA reads as TGTGCCAGCAGCCCAGGGACAGGGGAGTATGGCTACACCTTC. Its translation: CASSPGTGEYGYTF.

The chain uses TRBV7-9 and TRBJ2-2; unclear D gene. V was shortened by 8 bases and J by 7 bases, with 8 bases between the two germline ends. The CDR3 is 11 residues long. Germline values: CDR1 SEHNR, CDR2 FQNEAQ (reference sequence). The CDR3 region has the DNA TGTGCCAGCGGCCAGGTCGGGGAGCTGTTTTTT. As protein: CASGQVGELFF.

The chain carries TRBV28 and TRBJ2-3; 11 nucleotides agree with TRBD2. CDR3 length: 16 amino acids. Trimming removed 7 bases from V and 1 base from J; junction bases left unmatched: 7. Germline values: CDR1 MDHEN, CDR2 SYDVKM. CDR3 sequence (DNA): TGTGCCAGCACAATACCGGGACTAGCGGGCACAGATACGCAGTATTTT. Its protein is CASTIPGLAGTDTQYF.

This CDR3 reads CASSLAPLTDTQYF. The CDR3 DNA follows: TGTGCCAGCAGTCTAGCGCCCCTCACAGATACGCAGTATTTT. The gene calls are TRBV3-1 (or the pseudogene TRBV3-2) and TRBJ2-3; TRBD2 is a possible D gene (6 bases). This CDR3 has 14 amino acids. Looked up from germline, CDR1 is LGHDT and CDR2 is YNNKEL (reference sequence). V was pared by 6 bases and J by 2 bases, with 12 bases between.

The rearrangement uses TRBV6-2 or TRBV6-3 and TRBJ2-3; TRBD2 matches 9 bases. J lost 2 bases, V lost 2 bases, and 5 bases had no gene match. The CDR3 totals 16 residues. Per the germline V gene, CDR1 is MNHEY and CDR2 is SVGEGT. CDR3: CASSYGKRGVTDTQYF. As DNA, the CDR3 is TGTGCCAGCAGTTACGGGAAGCGGGGGGTCACAGATACGCAGTATTTT.

This clone was observed a handful of times. The V call is TRBV11-2, the J call TRBJ1-4; D is unresolved. Trimming pared 1 base from V and 4 bases from J, leaving 4 bases between. Germline CDR1 is SGHAT and CDR2 is FQNNGV. The CDR3 length is 13 residues. The CDR3: CASSLVSNEKLFF. The DNA for the CDR3 is TGTGCCAGCAGCTTAGTCAGTAATGAAAAACTGTTTTTT.

There are a few counts of this clone. The gene calls are TRBV28 and TRBJ2-1; D uncertain. This CDR3 has 15 amino acids. V was cut by 2 bases and J by 0 bases, with 8 bases left in between. Germline values: CDR1 MDHEN, CDR2 SYDVKM. The CDR3 loop is CASSLRGSSYNEQFF. The CDR3 bases are TGTGCCAGCAGTTTACGCGGAAGCTCCTACAATGAGCAGTTCTTC.

V and J are TRBV2 and TRBJ2-2; D might be TRBD1 (6 bases). Germline values: CDR1 SNHLY, CDR2 FYNNEI. V was clipped by 3 bases and J by 1 base, with 9 bases between them. This CDR3 is built from 15 residues. CDR3 sequence: CASSEWGQNTGELFF. CDR3 DNA: TGTGCCAGCAGTGAGTGGGGACAGAACACCGGGGAGCTGTTTTTT.

V and J are TRBV5-1 and TRBJ2-1; TRBD2 matches 8 bases. V trimming: 9 bases; J trimming: 8 bases; junction bases outside the gene matches: 16. CDR1 is SGHRS and CDR2 is YFSETQ in the germline V gene. The CDR3 contains 15 residues. Here the CDR3 DNA reads TGCGCCACCGCCCTGGCGGGAGGACGTTGGGATGAGCAGTTCTTC. This sequence encodes CATALAGGRWDEQFF.

The chain is built from TRBV12-2 and TRBJ2-3; the table calls TRBD2, which could not be checked here. TRBV12-2 is assigned pseudogene status. CDR3 length: 20 residues. Here the CDR3 DNA reads TGTGCAAGTCGCTCGCCCGCTGTGCTAGCGGCACTCCTCTCCCCAGATACGCAGTATTTT. Translation gives CASRSPAVLAALLSPDTQYF.

V gene TRBV12-1 combines with J gene TRBJ2-1; the D call in the table, TRBD2, was not verified against the DNA. TRBV12-1 is termed a pseudogene. This CDR3 region has 14 residues. This chain's CDR3 is CASSLRRGYNEQFF. CDR3 nucleotides: TGTGCCAGCAGCTTACGGCGGGGATACAATGAGCAGTTCTTC.

V usage is TRBV2 and J usage is TRBJ2-7, with 7 positions matching TRBD1. V lost 8 bases and J lost 2; bases outside the gene matches: 3. There are 12 residues in the CDR3. Germline CDR1 SNHLY, CDR2 FYNNEI. DNA of the CDR3: TGTGCCAGCGGGGGACAGACCTACGAGCAGTACTTC. It yields the protein CASGGQTYEQYF.

This clone came up once. The V and J genes are TRBV14 and TRBJ2-3; the D gene is possibly TRBD2 (6 bases). Per germline, CDR1 SGHDN and CDR2 FVKESK. Trimming took off 1 base at V and 5 bases at J, with 13 bases between the two ends. CDR3 length: 15 amino acids. CDR3 sequence: CASSQGYRAGDTQYF. CDR3 bases: TGTGCCAGCAGCCAAGGGTATAGAGCGGGAGATACGCAGTATTTT.

In its sample, this clone was seen once. The V and J genes are TRBV6-5 and TRBJ2-7, with a possible D match to TRBD2 (7 bases). The V and J ends lost 5 bases and 7 bases respectively, with 18 bases between them. CDR3 length: 14 residues. From germline, CDR1 is MNHEY and CDR2 SVGAGI. CDR3 residues: CASSPGAGAWEQYF. The CDR3 DNA reads TGTGCCAGCAGTCCTGGGGCGGGGGCGTGGGAGCAGTACTTC.

The V and J genes are TRBV5-1 and TRBJ2-7, with TRBD1 matching 7 bases. V lost 4 bases, J lost 5 bases, and 9 bases stayed unmatched. This CDR3 has 14 residues. Germline CDR1 reads SGHRS; CDR2 reads YFSETQ. CDR3 nucleotides: TGCGCCAGCAGCCGGGGACAGATTACTAACGAGCAGTACTTC. Translated: CASSRGQITNEQYF.

This clone showed up just once. CDR3 bases: TGTGCCAGCAGCCCGTTCAGAGGCACCCACGAGCAGTACTTC. Residues: CASSPFRGTHEQYF. The chain joins TRBV7-8 to TRBJ2-7; D is unclear. Germline V gene sequence: CDR1 SGHVS, CDR2 FQNEAQ. The CDR3 length is 14 residues. Trimming took 5 bases from V and 5 from J, leaving 16 bases between them.

A single count supports this clone. The chain uses TRBV15 and TRBJ2-3; D is ambiguous. There are 14 residues in the CDR3. In germline, CDR1 is LNHNV, CDR2 YYDKDF (reference sequence). V was pared by 1 base and J by 1 base, with 6 bases between. The CDR3 DNA reads TGTGCCACCAGCAGAGGCGGCGGCACAGATACGCAGTATTTT. It encodes CATSRGGGTDTQYF.

The genes are TRBV28 and TRBJ1-2, with TRBD1 matching 7 bases. V shed 3 bases and J 5 bases; nucleotides not matched to a gene: 0. This CDR3 has 12 residues. CDR1 and CDR2 from the germline V gene are MDHEN and SYDVKM. The CDR3, as DNA: TGTGCCAGCAGTTTGGGACAGTATGGCTACACCTTC. The encoded protein is CASSLGQYGYTF.

This chain uses TRBV9 with TRBJ2-2; D unclear. The CDR3 extends over 15 amino acids. V gave up 4 bases and J gave up 0 bases, with 10 bases separating them. Germline CDR1 is SGDLS and CDR2 is YYNGEE. The CDR3 nucleotides read TGTGCCAGCAGCATTCAGAGCGCGAACACCGGGGAGCTGTTTTTT. Translating gives CASSIQSANTGELFF. Filled out from reference TRBV9 and TRBJ2-2, the complete variable domain reads DSGVTQTPKHLITATGQRVTLRCSPRSGDLSVYWYQQSLDQGLQFLIQYYNGEERAKGNILERFSAQQFPDLHSELNLSSLELGDSALYFCASSIQSANTGELFFGEGSRLTVL.

This rearrangement joins TRBV7-8 to TRBJ2-1; 12 nucleotides agree with TRBD2. The V and J ends lost 2 bases and 7 bases, in that order; junction bases with no gene match: 3. Germline CDR1 reads SGHVS; CDR2 reads FQNEAQ. This CDR3 is 15 amino acids long. CDR3 amino acids: CASSLLAGGPNEQFF. The CDR3 nucleotides read TGTGCCAGCAGCTTACTAGCGGGAGGGCCAAATGAGCAGTTCTTC.

The chain has TRBV4-2 and TRBJ2-5; perhaps TRBD1 as D (5 bases). V dropped 3 bases and J dropped 3 bases, with 8 bases sitting between them. The CDR3 covers 13 residues. From germline, CDR1 is LGHNA and CDR2 YNFKEQ. The DNA of the CDR3 is TGTGCCAGCAGCCAGCCAGGGAAAGAGACCCAGTACTTC. Translated, it gives CASSQPGKETQYF.

The DNA for the CDR3 is TGTGCCAGCAGTTATTACTCTGGTGGGCCGAACACCGGGGAGCTGTTTTTT. Amino acid sequence: CASSYYSGGPNTGELFF. The chain uses TRBV6-2 or TRBV6-3 and TRBJ2-2; D is unclear. Trimming stripped 3 bases from V and 0 bases from J, with 14 bases between. Germline CDR1 and CDR2: MNHEY and SVGEGT. The CDR3 totals 17 residues.

This chain connects TRBV4-2 to TRBJ1-3; D possibly corresponds to TRBD1 (5 bases). This CDR3 comprises 16 residues. Germline V gene sequence: CDR1 LGHNA, CDR2 YNFKEQ. The germline V and J ends were trimmed by 0 bases and 3 bases, with 12 bases remaining between them. CDR3 sequence (DNA): TGTGCCAGCAGCCAAGATCGGCAGGGTAATGGAAACACCATATATTTT. Encoded protein: CASSQDRQGNGNTIYF.

The gene calls are TRBV5-1 and TRBJ1-2; the match to TRBD1 covers 9 bases. CDR3 length: 15 residues. The germline gives CDR1 SGHRS, CDR2 YFSETQ. V trimming: 5 bases; J trimming: 7 bases; junction bases outside the gene matches: 12. CDR3 nucleotides: TGCGCCAGCAGGGGGACAGGGTTAGGAGGGTCTGGCTACACCTTC. This sequence encodes CASRGTGLGGSGYTF. Variable domain in full (rest from reference TRBV5-1 and TRBJ1-2): KAGVTQTPRYLIKTRGQQVTLSCSPISGHRSVSWYQQTPGQGLQFLFEYFSETQRNKGNFPGRFSGRQFSNSRSEMNVSTLELGDSALYLCASRGTGLGGSGYTFGSGTRLTVV.